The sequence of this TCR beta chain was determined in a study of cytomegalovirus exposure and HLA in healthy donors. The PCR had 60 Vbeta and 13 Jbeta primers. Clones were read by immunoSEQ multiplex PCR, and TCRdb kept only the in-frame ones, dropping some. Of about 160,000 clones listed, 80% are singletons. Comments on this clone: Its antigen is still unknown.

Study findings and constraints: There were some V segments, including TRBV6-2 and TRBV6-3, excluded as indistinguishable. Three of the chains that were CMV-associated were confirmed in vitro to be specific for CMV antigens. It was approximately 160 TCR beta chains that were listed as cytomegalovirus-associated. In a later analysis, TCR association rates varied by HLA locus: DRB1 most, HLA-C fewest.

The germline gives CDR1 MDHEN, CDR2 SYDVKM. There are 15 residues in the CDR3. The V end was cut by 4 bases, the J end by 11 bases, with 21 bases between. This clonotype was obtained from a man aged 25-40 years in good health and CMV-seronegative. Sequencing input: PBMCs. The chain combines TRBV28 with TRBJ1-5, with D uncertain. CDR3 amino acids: CASSYMDEGVGSQHF. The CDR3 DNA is TGTGCCAGCAGTTATATGGATGAGGGCGTAGGGTCCCAGCATTTT.